One TCR beta chain is described in this entry. Profiling relied on immunoSEQ multiplex PCR, and the TCRdb table lists in-frame clones only, not all of them. The profile shows about 110,000 clones, around 90% of them singletons. This entry comes from a study of T cell responses to AZD1222 COVID-19 vaccine. Germline-derived CDR1 and CDR2 are LGHDT and YNNKEL (reference sequence). V was shortened by 0 bases and J by 4 bases, with 12 bases between the two germline ends. The CDR3 extends over 16 amino acids. The clonotype was recovered from an adult in good health. The chain employs TRBV3-1 (or the pseudogene TRBV3-2) and TRBJ2-2; D is perhaps TRBD1 or TRBD2 (5 bases each). The sequenced sample was peripheral blood, obtained on day 0 of AZD1222 vaccination. CDR3 nucleotides: TGTGCCAGCAGCCAAGATCGGGGCACGGGCACCGGGGAGCTGTTTTTT. Its translation is CASSQDRGTGTGELFF.